This T cell receptor beta chain was obtained from a study of blood T cell repertoires in COVID-19. Whole-study context: COVID-19 samples, acute and convalescent, were from the United States, Italy and Spain. The cDNA or gDNA used as material had been derived from T cells, B-cell-depleted T cells, or PBMCs.

TCRdb's table, derived via immunoSEQ multiplex PCR, lists solely in-frame clones and lacks some. This sample has 77,000 or so clones, with about 83% found just once. Followed over time, Seattle patients had been enrolled while infection was active. V shed 4 bases and J 3 bases; nucleotides not matched to a gene: 10. CDR3 size: 18 residues. Germline V lookup: CDR1 SGDLS, CDR2 YYNGEE. This rearrangement joins TRBV9 to TRBJ2-3; 14 nucleotides line up with TRBD2. Sequencing was done on a sample of peripheral blood. The TCR comes from a man aged 25 to 40 with COVID-19, enrolled during active disease. CDR3 nucleotides: TGTGCCAGCAGCCCCGGGACTAGCGGGAGTTTATGGACAGATACGCAGTATTTT. Translation gives CASSPGTSGSLWTDTQYF.